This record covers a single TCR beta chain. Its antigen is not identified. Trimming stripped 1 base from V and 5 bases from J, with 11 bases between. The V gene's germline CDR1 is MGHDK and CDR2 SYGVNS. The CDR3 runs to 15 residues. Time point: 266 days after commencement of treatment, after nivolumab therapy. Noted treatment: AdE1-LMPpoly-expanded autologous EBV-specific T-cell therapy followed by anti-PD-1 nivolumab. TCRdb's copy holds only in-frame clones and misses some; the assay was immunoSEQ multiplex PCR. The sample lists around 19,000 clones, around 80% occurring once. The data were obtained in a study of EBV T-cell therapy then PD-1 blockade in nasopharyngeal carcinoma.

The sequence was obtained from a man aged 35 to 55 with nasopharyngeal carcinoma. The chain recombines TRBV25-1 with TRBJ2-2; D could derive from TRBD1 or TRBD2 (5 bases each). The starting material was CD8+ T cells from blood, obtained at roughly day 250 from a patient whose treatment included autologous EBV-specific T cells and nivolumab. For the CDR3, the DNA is TGTGCCAGCAGTGAATGGGTTTGGGGGACCGGGGAGCTGTTTTTT. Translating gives CASSEWVWGTGELFF.